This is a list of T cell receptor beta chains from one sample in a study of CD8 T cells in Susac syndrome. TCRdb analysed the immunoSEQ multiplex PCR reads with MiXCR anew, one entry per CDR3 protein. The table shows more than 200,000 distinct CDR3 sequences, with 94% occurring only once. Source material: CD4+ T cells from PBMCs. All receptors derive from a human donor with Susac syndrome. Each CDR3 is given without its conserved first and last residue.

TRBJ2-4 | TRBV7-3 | ASSLPGGQNIQY
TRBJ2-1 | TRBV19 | ASAADYRVNSYNEQF
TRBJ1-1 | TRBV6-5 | ASRNREGGNTEAF
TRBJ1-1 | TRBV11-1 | ASSFYRQGNTEAF
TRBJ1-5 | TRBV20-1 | SAERQGQPQH
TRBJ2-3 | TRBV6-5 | ASATRESTDTQY
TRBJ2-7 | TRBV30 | AWAGRPSSYEQY
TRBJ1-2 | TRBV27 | ASSFQGRGHYGYT
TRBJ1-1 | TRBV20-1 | SARRGRDTEAF
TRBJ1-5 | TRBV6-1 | ASSEWRQVNQPQH
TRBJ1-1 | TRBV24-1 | ATRGTHADEGNTEAF
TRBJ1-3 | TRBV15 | ATILPRFRADTIY
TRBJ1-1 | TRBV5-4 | ASSLRSNTEAF
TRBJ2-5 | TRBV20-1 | RADRAGVGSQY
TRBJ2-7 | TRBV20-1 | SARTGRQIYEQY
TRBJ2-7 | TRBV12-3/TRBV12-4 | ASTYTGLGEQY
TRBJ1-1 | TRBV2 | ASSGAGGVVNTEAF
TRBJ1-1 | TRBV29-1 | SVEDRGLNTEAF
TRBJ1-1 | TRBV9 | ASSVGGRRNTEAF
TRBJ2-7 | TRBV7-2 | ASSFDYASEQY
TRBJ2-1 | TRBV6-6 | ASSYPSVGGEQF
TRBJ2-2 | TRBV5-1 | ASSLQGPTGELF
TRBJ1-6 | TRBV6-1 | ASSQDPLAYNSPLH
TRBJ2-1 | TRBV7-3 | ASSLAANNEQF
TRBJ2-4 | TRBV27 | ASRPSGTGTSIQY
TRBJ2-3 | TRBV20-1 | SADAGTEADTQY
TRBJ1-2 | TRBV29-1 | SVEEVNYGYT
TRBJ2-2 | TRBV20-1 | SAREQVKGTGELF
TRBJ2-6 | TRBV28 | ASKIRDRGPSGANVLT
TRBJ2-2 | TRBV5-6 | ASSRTWGEELF
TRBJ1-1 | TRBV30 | AWSDGGAGTEAF
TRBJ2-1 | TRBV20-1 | SAHRTPSSYNEQF
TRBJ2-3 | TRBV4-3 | ASSHSSKGGVGTDTQY
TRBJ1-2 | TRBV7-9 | ASSDSLRFYGYT